This T cell receptor beta chain derives from a study of blood T cell repertoires in COVID-19. The overall study: Acute and convalescent COVID-19 samples came from the United States, Italy and Spain.

The length of the CDR3 is 17 residues. J lost 7 bases, V lost 0 bases, and 12 bases had no gene match. Germline-derived CDR1 and CDR2 are MGHRA and YSYEKL. Per the original methods: Using reference gene primer amplification, nucleated cell counts were estimated. Some clones are missing from TCRdb's copy, which holds only in-frame ones; the method was immunoSEQ multiplex PCR. V and J calls and clone size come straight from that table; D and trimming were deduced from the DNA. The table has about 210,000 clones, less than 85% seen once. Seattle-derived patients entered the study during active infection and were followed longitudinally.

The TCR comes from a woman of 80 years or more with COVID-19, enrolled during active disease. What was sequenced was peripheral blood. V and J are TRBV4-1 and TRBJ1-5; TRBD1 aligns across 7 bases. The CDR3 DNA sequence: TGCGCCAGCAGCCAAGATCACGGGACCCGAGGGGGCCAGCCCCAGCATTTT. As protein: CASSQDHGTRGGQPQHF.